This T cell receptor beta chain is drawn from a study of pediatric ulcerative colitis. With regard to this clone: Its antigen remains unidentified.

The CDR3 length is 14 residues. Germline CDR1 MNHNS, CDR2 SASEGT. The V gene end was trimmed by 7 bases and the J gene end by 4 bases; junction bases not matched to a gene: 8. Study observations and caveats: Blood-derived T cells may be present in rectal pinch biopsies.

The assay was run at survey level. The protocol was immunoSEQ multiplex PCR, while the TCRdb copy is restricted to in-frame clones and leaves out a portion. Here the sample spans 35,000 or so clones, around 78% being singletons. During colonoscopy, one to two rectal pinch biopsies were collected. No immunosuppressive drugs were given to ulcerative colitis patients before diagnostic colonoscopy. Material: gut tissue. The rearrangement uses TRBV6-1 and TRBJ2-7; 9 nucleotides align to TRBD1. This sequence originates from a boy younger than 18 with moderate ulcerative colitis. The CDR3 protein is CASIPGQGPYEQYF. The CDR3 nucleotides read TGTGCCAGCATACCGGGACAGGGACCTTACGAGCAGTACTTC.